These 30 T cell receptor beta chains were sequenced from one sample in a study of T cell responses to AZD1222 COVID-19 vaccine. Clones were sequenced by immunoSEQ multiplex PCR, and TCRdb holds only the in-frame ones, with some missing. The sample contains about 59,000 clones, 80% to 90% of which appear only once. The material was peripheral blood, obtained 28 days after the second AZD1222 dose. These receptor sequences come from an adult who received the AZD1222 COVID-19 vaccine.

V gene TRBV3-1 (or the pseudogene TRBV3-2) combines with J gene TRBJ2-7; 13 bases agree with TRBD2. The V and J ends lost 0 bases and 8 bases, in that order; junction bases with no gene match: 25. This CDR3 comprises 22 residues. Germline assignment: CDR1 LGHDT and CDR2 YNNKEL (reference sequence). The CDR3 nucleotides are TGTGCCAGCAGCCAAGATAATGGACTAGCGGGAGCTATCCTCCGCTCGGCGTATCAGCAGTACTTC. Encoded protein: CASSQDNGLAGAILRSAYQQYF.

V gene TRBV7-2 combines with J gene TRBJ2-3; no reliable D call. V dropped 3 bases and J dropped 0 bases, with 7 bases sitting between them. The germline V gene has CDR1 SGHTA and CDR2 FQGNSA. CDR3 length: 14 residues. Here the CDR3 DNA reads TGTGCCAGCAGCTTCTCTTCTAGCACAGATACGCAGTATTTT. Translation: CASSFSSSTDTQYF.

V is TRBV11-1 and J is TRBJ1-2, with 12 bases lining up with TRBD1. The CDR3 loop spans 16 amino acids. The V gene end was trimmed by 3 bases and the J gene end by 7 bases; junction bases not matched to a gene: 9. The germline CDR1 and CDR2 sequences are SGHAT and FQDESV (reference sequence). The CDR3 coding sequence is TGTGCCAGCAGCTTTTTACCGGGACAGGGGGCCGCTGGCTACACCTTC. Its translation is CASSFLPGQGAAGYTF.

The CDR3 spells CASSATVWAEQYF. DNA of the CDR3: TGTGCCAGCAGCGCGACGGTGTGGGCCGAGCAGTACTTC. The chain joins TRBV7-9 to TRBJ2-7; D ambiguous. Trimming stripped 5 bases from V and 6 bases from J, with 14 bases between. The germline V gene encodes CDR1 SEHNR and CDR2 FQNEAQ (reference sequence). This CDR3 region has 13 residues.

In DNA, the CDR3 is TGTGCCAGCAGAGTTGGGACAGAGACCCAGTACTTC. Translation gives CASRVGTETQYF. V and J are TRBV6-5 and TRBJ2-5; D may correspond to TRBD1 or TRBD2 (5 bases each). The V gene's germline CDR1 is MNHEY and CDR2 SVGAGI. The CDR3 consists of 12 residues. V was clipped by 6 bases and J by 4 bases, with 9 bases between them.

V gene TRBV27 combines with J gene TRBJ2-3; no clear D gene. Germline V gives CDR1 MNHEY, CDR2 SMNVEV (reference sequence). Trimming cost V 6 bases and J 1 base, with 11 bases left between them. This CDR3 region has 14 residues. The CDR3 is CASSPGPGTDTQYF. The CDR3 DNA is TGTGCCAGCAGCCCCGGGCCCGGCACAGATACGCAGTATTTT.

There are a few counts of this clone. The V call is TRBV19, the J call TRBJ2-2, with TRBD2 matching over 13 bases. CDR1 is LNHDA, CDR2 SQIVND, per germline (reference sequence). With 4 bases clipped from V and 1 base from J, the junction kept 3 bases outside the gene matches. This CDR3 spans 17 amino acids. Here the CDR3 DNA reads TGTGCCAGTAGTAGGACTAGCGGGGGAATGAACACCGGGGAGCTGTTTTTT. This gives the protein CASSRTSGGMNTGELFF.

The J gene is TRBJ1-2, the V gene TRBV6-1; no definite D call. The germline V gene has CDR1 MNHNS and CDR2 SASEGT. V lost 0 bases and J lost 8, with 22 bases in between. CDR3 length: 17 residues. DNA of the CDR3: TGTGCCAGCAGTGAAGCGCTTCATCAGGCAAATAGGGCGGGCTACACCTTC. Amino acid sequence: CASSEALHQANRAGYTF.

This clone appeared once. The chain couples TRBV24-1 to TRBJ1-2; a weak D match, TRBD1 (6 bases). Looked up from germline, CDR1 is KGHDR and CDR2 is SFDVKD. The CDR3 sequence is 11 residues long. V lost 9 bases and J 8 bases, leaving 12 bases between the germline ends. CDR3 sequence reads: CATGRGRGYTF. The CDR3 coding sequence is TGTGCCACCGGACGGGGGCGAGGCTACACCTTC.

This chain connects TRBV5-1 to TRBJ2-3; TRBD2 matches at 8 bases. CDR3 length: 16 residues. From germline, CDR1 is SGHRS and CDR2 YFSETQ. V shed 1 base, J shed 3 bases, and the junction held 7 bases outside the gene matches. The CDR3 reads CASSLTLAGITDTQYF. DNA of the CDR3: TGCGCCAGCAGCTTGACCCTAGCGGGTATTACAGATACGCAGTATTTT.

The chain uses TRBV11-2 and TRBJ2-2; 8 bases match TRBD2. The CDR3 loop spans 16 amino acids. Germline V CDR1 and CDR2: SGHAT, FQNNGV. The J segment lost 4 bases and the V segment lost 4 bases, leaving 8 bases of the junction unmatched. CDR3 coding DNA: TGTGCCAGCAGCTCCCCGGGGGGGGGCTTCACCGGGGAGCTGTTTTTT. Its protein is CASSSPGGGFTGELFF. The full variable domain, with the rest looked up from reference TRBV11-2 and TRBJ2-2, is EAGVAQSPRYKIIEKRQSVAFWCNPISGHATLYWYQQILGQGPKLLIQFQNNGVVDDSQLPKDRFSAERLKGVDSTLKIQPAKLEDSAVYLCASSSPGGGFTGELFFGEGSRLTVL.

The chain couples TRBV11-2 to TRBJ2-7; 9 nucleotides match TRBD1. Germline assignment: CDR1 SGHAT and CDR2 FQNNGV. This CDR3 has 14 residues. The V and J ends lost 5 bases and 4 bases, in that order; junction bases with no gene match: 6. This CDR3 reads CASSAQGARYEQYF. As DNA, the CDR3 is TGTGCCAGCAGCGCACAGGGGGCTCGGTACGAGCAGTACTTC.

The rearrangement links TRBV6-1 to TRBJ2-3, with 10 positions matching TRBD2. There are 17 residues in the CDR3. Germline trimming cut 2 bases from V and 4 bases from J; bases unmatched to any gene: 9. CDR1 is MNHNS, CDR2 SASEGT, per germline. The CDR3 DNA follows: TGTGCCAGCAGTGAACTGCCAGTAGCGGGAGGACCAGATACGCAGTATTTT. Its translation is CASSELPVAGGPDTQYF.

The CDR3 DNA sequence: TGTGCCAGCAGTGAAGCGCTCGGGACAGGCTACGAAAAACTGTTTTTT. Translating gives CASSEALGTGYEKLFF. The chain uses TRBV6-1 and TRBJ1-4; 8 nucleotides agree with TRBD1. This CDR3 is 16 amino acids long. Germline V lookup: CDR1 MNHNS, CDR2 SASEGT. With V trimmed by 0 bases and J by 8 bases, 8 bases remained unmatched.

The chain joins TRBV19 to TRBJ1-2; D call uncertain. This CDR3 has 12 amino acids. Trimming removed 6 bases from V and 8 bases from J, with 13 bases in between. Germline CDR1 reads LNHDA; CDR2 reads SQIVND (reference sequence). This chain's CDR3 is CASSGPLRGYTF. CDR3 coding DNA: TGTGCCAGTAGCGGCCCACTAAGGGGCTACACCTTC. Looking up the rest from reference TRBV19 and TRBJ1-2 gives the full variable domain: DGGITQSPKYLFRKEGQNVTLSCEQNLNHDAMYWYRQDPGQGLRLIYYSQIVNDFQKGDIAEGYSVSREKKESFPLTVTSAQKNPTAFYLCASSGPLRGYTFGSGTRLTVV.

The chain links TRBV19 to TRBJ2-1; D may be TRBD2 (6 bases). CDR1 is LNHDA and CDR2 is SQIVND in the germline V gene (reference sequence). This CDR3 has 17 residues. V lost 2 bases and J lost 1, with 15 bases in between. The CDR3 protein is CASSIQARSGSYNEQFF. CDR3 coding DNA: TGTGCCAGTAGTATACAGGCCAGAAGCGGGTCCTACAATGAGCAGTTCTTC.

The V gene is TRBV27, the J gene TRBJ1-5; D not certain. Germline CDR1 MNHEY, CDR2 SMNVEV (reference sequence). Between the trimmed V and J ends, which lost 5 bases and 4 bases, there was a span of 15 bases. CDR3 length equals 15 residues. The CDR3: CASSRGKSGNQPQHF. The CDR3 DNA reads TGTGCCAGCAGTAGAGGCAAAAGCGGTAATCAGCCCCAGCATTTT.

The chain combines TRBV27 with TRBJ2-2; D remains ambiguous. This CDR3 spans 14 amino acids. V lost 2 bases, J lost 2 bases, and 6 bases lay in between. The V gene's germline CDR1 is MNHEY and CDR2 SMNVEV (reference sequence). CDR3 in amino acids: CASSLIGNTGELFF. In DNA form, the CDR3 reads TGTGCCAGCAGTTTAATCGGCAACACCGGGGAGCTGTTTTTT.

The V and J genes are TRBV7-3 and TRBJ2-7; a possible D gene is TRBD1 (6 bases). Trimming removed 3 bases at V and 7 bases at J, with 10 bases between. The germline gives CDR1 SGHTA, CDR2 FQGTGA. This CDR3 contains 12 residues. In DNA, the CDR3 is TGTGCCAGCAGCTTGGACAGAGGGGAGCAGTACTTC. The encoded protein is CASSLDRGEQYF.

This rearrangement joins TRBV7-9 to TRBJ2-7, with D perhaps matching TRBD1 or TRBD2 (5 bases each). CDR1 and CDR2 from the germline V gene are SEHNR and FQNEAQ (reference sequence). There are 15 residues in the CDR3. V gave up 4 bases and J gave up 7 bases, with 20 bases separating them. The CDR3 nucleotides read TGTGCCAGCAGCTCCCTACCAGGGACCCCTTTGGAGCAGTACTTC. Amino acids: CASSSLPGTPLEQYF.

The chain links TRBV10-1 to TRBJ2-2; D is possibly TRBD1 (5 bases). Germline assignment: CDR1 WNHNN and CDR2 SYGVQD (reference sequence). The CDR3 is 14 residues long. V was pared by 5 bases and J by 0 bases, with 7 bases between. The CDR3 DNA sequence: TGCGCCAGCAGTATACAGGCGAACACCGGGGAGCTGTTTTTT. Protein product: CASSIQANTGELFF.

This chain joins TRBV10-3 and TRBJ2-7, with 8 positions matching TRBD1. Losses at the gene ends were 6 bases for V and 3 bases for J; bases not matched to a gene: 4. This CDR3 is built from 13 residues. Germline CDR1 ENHRY, CDR2 SYGVKD. The CDR3 DNA follows: TGTGCCATCAGGAGGACAGGGAACTACGAGCAGTACTTC. It specifies CAIRRTGNYEQYF.

The chain employs TRBV2 and TRBJ2-1; 8 bases fit TRBD1. V was clipped by 1 base and J by 7 bases; unmatched bases: 9. This CDR3 has 16 amino acids. Germline lookup yields CDR1 SNHLY and CDR2 FYNNEI. CDR3 DNA: TGTGCCAGCAGTGAAGGCCCACGGACAGGGCAAAATGAGCAGTTCTTC. Amino acids: CASSEGPRTGQNEQFF.

In the case of this clone: An end of the junction differs from the germline gene, which may be a read error. The rearrangement uses TRBV19 and TRBJ1-6; no clear D gene. Germline loops: CDR1 LNHDA, CDR2 SQIVND (reference sequence). CDR3 length: 14 amino acids. This chain's CDR3 is CASSLEPVDSPLHF. As DNA, the CDR3 is TGTGCCAGTAGTTTAGAGCCGGTGGATTCACCCCTCCACTTT.

This chain links TRBV2 with TRBJ1-5; maybe TRBD1 (6 bases). V was clipped by 5 bases and J by 2 bases, with 10 bases between them. From germline, CDR1 is SNHLY and CDR2 FYNNEI. This CDR3 contains 14 residues. The CDR3 bases are TGTGCCAGCAGTTTACAGGGAGGCAATCAGCCCCAGCATTTT. Protein product: CASSLQGGNQPQHF.

The table lists this clone with a few counts. The rearrangement joins TRBV30 to TRBJ1-5; a possible D gene is TRBD1 (6 bases). Per germline, CDR1 GTSNPN and CDR2 SVGIG (reference sequence). The V and J ends lost 0 bases and 4 bases respectively, with 7 bases between them. This CDR3 has 13 residues. The DNA of the CDR3 is TGTGCCTGGAGTGTACAGGGAAATCAGCCCCAGCATTTT. Translation gives CAWSVQGNQPQHF.

The chain combines TRBV6-6 with TRBJ2-1; 16 nucleotides match TRBD2. V shed 6 bases, J shed 8 bases, and the junction held 4 bases outside the gene matches. The CDR3 contains 15 residues. Germline CDR1 reads MNHNY; CDR2 reads SVGAGI (reference sequence). Written as DNA, the CDR3 is TGTGCCAGCAGCTTGGGACTAGCGGGAGGGTATGAGCAGTTCTTC. Its protein product is CASSLGLAGGYEQFF.

The rearrangement joins TRBV6-1 to TRBJ2-7; D gene uncertain. The CDR3 runs to 15 residues. With 2 bases removed from V and 5 bases from J, the gap between germline ends came to 16 bases. From germline, CDR1 is MNHNS and CDR2 SASEGT. The CDR3 reads CASSERNPRENEQYF. In nucleotides, the CDR3 is TGTGCCAGCAGTGAAAGGAACCCGCGCGAGAACGAGCAGTACTTC.

This chain connects TRBV21-1 to TRBJ2-7; the table assigns TRBD2, which was not confirmed against the DNA. TRBV21-1 represents a pseudogene. CDR3 size: 17 residues. The CDR3 nucleotides are TGTGCCAGCATCGCCGCTATACTAGCGGGAGACTCCTACGAGCAGTACTTC. Its translation is CASIAAILAGDSYEQYF.

The V gene is TRBV3-1 (or the pseudogene TRBV3-2), the J gene TRBJ1-1; the D gene is possibly TRBD1 (6 bases). The CDR3 covers 14 residues. Trimming shortened V by 10 bases and J by 1 base, and 16 bases separated the two germline ends. CDR1 and CDR2 from the germline V gene are LGHDT and YNNKEL (reference sequence). The CDR3 bases are TGTGCCACGACAGGTAGTGACCGGAACACTGAAGCTTTCTTT. This sequence encodes CATTGSDRNTEAFF.